This paragraph covers one T cell receptor (beta chain) sequence. The same CDR3 is also encoded by other DNA sequences in this sample. The CDR3 has 14 residues. CDR1 and CDR2 from the germline V gene are SGHNT and YENEEA. The V end was cut by 1 base, the J end by 0 bases, with 5 bases between. The source of the sample is a study of cytomegalovirus exposure and HLA in healthy donors. The study ran its PCR with 60 Vbeta and 13 Jbeta primers. The assay was immunoSEQ multiplex PCR, and TCRdb's table has in-frame clones only and misses some. The sample comprises around 100,000 clones, over 65% of which are singletons, and 2% to 3% rests with the top ten.

The rearrangement joins TRBV11-3 to TRBJ2-3; D is undetermined. The receptor's source is a woman in her late teens or twenties in good health and CMV-seronegative. The sample taken for sequencing was PBMCs. CDR3 in amino acids: CASSLGRSTDTQYF. For the CDR3, the DNA is TGTGCCAGCAGCTTAGGGCGGAGCACAGATACGCAGTATTTT.